The 9 T cell receptor beta chains below were found in one sample sequenced in a study of shared clonotypes between healthy human individuals. TCRdb's copy holds only in-frame clones and misses some; the assay was immunoSEQ multiplex PCR. The sample has about 2.4 million clones; under 95% are singletons. Specimen: naive CD4+ T cells from PBMCs. Regarding subset: CD45RA+ positively selected. The receptors derive from a young man in good health. Some clones in this sample may be carry-over from other donors' samples.

The V gene is TRBV29-1, the J gene TRBJ2-1; TRBD1 is a possible D gene (6 bases). The CDR3 has 13 residues. V was pared by 7 bases and J by 6 bases, with 16 bases between. CDR1 is SQVTM, CDR2 ANQGSEA, per germline. The chain's CDR3 is CSGTLRGGNEQFF. The CDR3 DNA reads TGCAGCGGGACACTTCGAGGGGGCAATGAGCAGTTCTTC.

The genes are TRBV28 and TRBJ1-1; D remains unclear. Trimming took off 8 bases at V and 6 bases at J, with 19 bases between the two ends. CDR1 and CDR2 (germline): MDHEN, SYDVKM. The CDR3 runs to 14 residues. The CDR3: CASGSSVLGSEAFF. CDR3 nucleotide sequence: TGTGCCAGCGGCAGTTCGGTCCTCGGGTCTGAAGCTTTCTTT.

The V call is TRBV19, the J call TRBJ1-3; D gene unclear. The CDR3 contains 16 residues. The germline V gene has CDR1 LNHDA and CDR2 SQIVND (reference sequence). V was shortened by 1 base and J by 4 bases, with 14 bases between the two germline ends. CDR3 sequence reads: CASSIGAPLQGNTIYF. CDR3 bases: TGTGCCAGTAGTATAGGAGCGCCCCTTCAAGGAAACACCATATATTTT.

Only one count was recorded for this clone. Other DNA sequences in this specimen translate into the identical CDR3. This chain uses TRBV4-3 with TRBJ1-2, with D tentatively TRBD1 (6 bases). The V end was cut by 0 bases, the J end by 5 bases, with 7 bases between. Germline assignment: CDR1 LGHNA and CDR2 YSLEER. This CDR3 spans 13 amino acids. CDR3 bases: TGCGCCAGCAGCCAAGACGGGACATATGGCTACACCTTC. It yields the protein CASSQDGTYGYTF.

V is TRBV28 and J is TRBJ2-5; 8 nucleotides align to TRBD1. This CDR3 contains 14 residues. Trimming removed 4 bases from V and 6 bases from J; junction bases left unmatched: 7. Germline V gene data show CDR1 as MDHEN and CDR2 as SYDVKM. The CDR3 here is CASSSYRGEKTQYF. The CDR3 DNA sequence: TGTGCCAGCAGTTCGTACAGGGGGGAAAAGACCCAGTACTTC.

The chain uses TRBV7-3 and TRBJ2-1; tentatively, D is TRBD2 (5 bases). This CDR3 is 16 amino acids long. Germline V gene data show CDR1 as SGHTA and CDR2 as FQGTGA. V lost 5 bases, J lost 0 bases, and 14 bases lay in between. In nucleotides, the CDR3 is TGTGCCAGCAGCCCCAGTCGGGGAAGCTCCTACAATGAGCAGTTCTTC. This sequence encodes CASSPSRGSSYNEQFF.

This chain links TRBV6-6 with TRBJ2-7, with TRBD1 matching over 7 bases. Per the germline V gene, CDR1 is MNHNY and CDR2 is SVGAGI (reference sequence). V dropped 8 bases and J dropped 6; count of bases not matched to a gene: 13. The CDR3 runs to 14 residues. CDR3 residues: CASCTGTVDSEQYF. DNA of the CDR3: TGTGCCAGCTGTACTGGGACAGTCGATAGCGAGCAGTACTTC.

This clone was observed a handful of times. The chain uses TRBV19 and TRBJ2-7, with D unclear. This CDR3 contains 12 residues. V lost 3 bases and J lost 8, with 11 bases in between. Germline CDR1 LNHDA, CDR2 SQIVND (reference sequence). The CDR3 DNA sequence: TGTGCCAGTAGTATTGGCTCGCGGAAGCAGTACTTC. Translating it yields CASSIGSRKQYF.

The chain carries TRBV19 and TRBJ1-1, with D perhaps matching TRBD1 (5 bases). The CDR3 loop spans 15 amino acids. Deletions cut 2 bases from V and 1 base from J, with 11 bases between. CDR1 is LNHDA and CDR2 is SQIVND in the germline V gene (reference sequence). CDR3 nucleotides: TGTGCCAGTAGTATAAACCGGGACGCGAACACTGAAGCTTTCTTT. Translating gives CASSINRDANTEAFF.